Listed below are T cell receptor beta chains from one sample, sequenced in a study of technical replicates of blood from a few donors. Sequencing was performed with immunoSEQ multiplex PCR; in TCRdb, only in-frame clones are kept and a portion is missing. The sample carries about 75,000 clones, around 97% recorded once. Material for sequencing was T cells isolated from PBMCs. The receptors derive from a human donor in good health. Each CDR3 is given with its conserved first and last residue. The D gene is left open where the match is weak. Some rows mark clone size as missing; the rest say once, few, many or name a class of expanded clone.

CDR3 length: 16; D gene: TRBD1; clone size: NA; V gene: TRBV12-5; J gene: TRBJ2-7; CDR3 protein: CASGLATGQGLREQYF; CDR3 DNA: TGTGCTAGTGGTTTGGCGACAGGGCAAGGGCTTAGGGAGCAGTACTTC
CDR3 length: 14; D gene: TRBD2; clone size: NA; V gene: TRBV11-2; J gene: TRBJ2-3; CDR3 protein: CASTLAGGVDTQYF; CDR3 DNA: TGTGCCAGCACCCTAGCGGGAGGGGTGGATACGCAGTATTTT
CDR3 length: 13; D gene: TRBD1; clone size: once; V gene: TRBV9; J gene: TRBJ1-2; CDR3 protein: CASSAGTGYGYTF; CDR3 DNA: TGTGCCAGCAGTGCTGGGACAGGCTATGGCTACACCTTC
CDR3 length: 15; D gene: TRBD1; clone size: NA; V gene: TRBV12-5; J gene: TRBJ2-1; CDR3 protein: CASAATPGGYNEQFF; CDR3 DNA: TGTGCTAGTGCCGCCACGCCAGGGGGCTACAATGAGCAGTTCTTC
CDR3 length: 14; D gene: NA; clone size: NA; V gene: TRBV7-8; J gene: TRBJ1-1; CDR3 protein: CASSLDYKYTEAFF; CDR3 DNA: TGTGCCAGCAGCTTAGATTACAAATACACTGAAGCTTTCTTT
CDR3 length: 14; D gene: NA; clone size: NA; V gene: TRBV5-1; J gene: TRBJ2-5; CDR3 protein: CASSPGGWQETQYF; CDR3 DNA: TGCGCCAGCAGCCCCGGGGGTTGGCAAGAGACCCAGTACTTC
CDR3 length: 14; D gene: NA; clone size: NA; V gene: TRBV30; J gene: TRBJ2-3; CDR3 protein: CAWSGGSGTDTQYF; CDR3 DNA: TGTGCCTGGAGTGGGGGTAGCGGCACAGATACGCAGTATTTT
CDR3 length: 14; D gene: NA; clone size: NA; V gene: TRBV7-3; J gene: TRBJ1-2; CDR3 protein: CASSFGRENYGYTF; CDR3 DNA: TGTGCCAGCAGCTTCGGCAGGGAAAACTATGGCTACACCTTC
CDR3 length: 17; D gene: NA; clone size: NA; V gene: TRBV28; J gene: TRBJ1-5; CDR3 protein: CASSLGSGGNSNQPQHF; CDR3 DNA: TGTGCCAGCAGTTTAGGATCTGGGGGGAATAGCAATCAGCCCCAGCATTTT
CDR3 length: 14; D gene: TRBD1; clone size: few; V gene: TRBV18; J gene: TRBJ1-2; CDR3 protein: CASLPGQGRGGYTF; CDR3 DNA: TGTGCCAGCTTACCGGGACAGGGGCGCGGGGGCTACACCTTC
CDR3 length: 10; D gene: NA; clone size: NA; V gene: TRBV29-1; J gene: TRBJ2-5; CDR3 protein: CSVERETQYF; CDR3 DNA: TGCAGCGTTGAGCGGGAGACCCAGTACTTC
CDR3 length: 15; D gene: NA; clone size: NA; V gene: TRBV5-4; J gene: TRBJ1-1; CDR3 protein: CASSLTTGIMTEAFF; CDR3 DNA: TGTGCCAGCAGCCTAACTACAGGCATCATGACTGAAGCTTTCTTT
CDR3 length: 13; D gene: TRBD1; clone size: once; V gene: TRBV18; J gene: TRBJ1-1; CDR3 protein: CASSPRQGTEAFF; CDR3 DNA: TGTGCCAGCTCACCACGACAGGGCACTGAAGCTTTCTTT
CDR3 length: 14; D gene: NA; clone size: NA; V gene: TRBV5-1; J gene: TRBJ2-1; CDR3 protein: CASSLGSGNNEQFF; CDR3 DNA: TGCGCCAGCAGCTTGGGATCGGGGAACAATGAGCAGTTCTTC
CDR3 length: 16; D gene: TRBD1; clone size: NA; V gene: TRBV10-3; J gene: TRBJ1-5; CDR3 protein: CAISESDRASNQPQHF; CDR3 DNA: TGTGCCATCAGTGAGTCGGACAGGGCTAGCAATCAGCCCCAGCATTTT
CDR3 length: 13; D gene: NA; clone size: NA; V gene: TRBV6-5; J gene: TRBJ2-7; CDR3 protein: CATHSPMQYEQYF; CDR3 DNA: TGTGCCACCCATTCCCCGATGCAGTACGAGCAGTACTTC
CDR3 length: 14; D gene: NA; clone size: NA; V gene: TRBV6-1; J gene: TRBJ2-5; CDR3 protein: CASDSVFAAETQYF; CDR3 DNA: TGTGCCTCTGATTCGGTGTTCGCCGCCGAGACCCAGTACTTC
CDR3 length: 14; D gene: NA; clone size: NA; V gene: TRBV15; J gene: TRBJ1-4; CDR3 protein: CATSTWLGSEKLFF; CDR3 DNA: TGTGCCACCAGCACGTGGTTGGGCTCGGAAAAACTGTTTTTT
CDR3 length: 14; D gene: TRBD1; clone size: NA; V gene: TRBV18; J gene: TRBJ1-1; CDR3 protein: CASSLGTVNTEAFF; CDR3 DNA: TGTGCCAGCTCACTAGGGACAGTGAACACTGAAGCTTTCTTT
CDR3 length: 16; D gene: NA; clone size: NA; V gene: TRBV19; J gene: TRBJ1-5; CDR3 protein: CASSRDQEGQNQPQHF; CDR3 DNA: TGTGCCAGTAGCCGGGACCAGGAGGGCCAAAATCAGCCCCAGCATTTT
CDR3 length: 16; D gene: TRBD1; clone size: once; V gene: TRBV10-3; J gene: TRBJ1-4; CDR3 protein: CAISESRQGAFEKLFF; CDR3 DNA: TGTGCCATCAGTGAGTCGAGGCAGGGGGCTTTTGAAAAACTGTTTTTT
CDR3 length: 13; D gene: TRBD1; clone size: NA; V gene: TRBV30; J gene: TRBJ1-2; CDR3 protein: CAWSIQGASGYTF; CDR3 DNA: TGTGCCTGGAGTATACAGGGGGCGAGTGGCTACACCTTC
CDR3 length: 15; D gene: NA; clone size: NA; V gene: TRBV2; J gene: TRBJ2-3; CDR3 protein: CASSPSRALTDTQYF; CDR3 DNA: TGTGCCAGCAGTCCATCCAGGGCCCTCACAGATACGCAGTATTTT
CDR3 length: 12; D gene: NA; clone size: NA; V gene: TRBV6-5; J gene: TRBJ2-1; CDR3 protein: CAVEGGADEQFF; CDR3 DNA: TGTGCCGTTGAGGGGGGGGCTGATGAGCAGTTCTTC
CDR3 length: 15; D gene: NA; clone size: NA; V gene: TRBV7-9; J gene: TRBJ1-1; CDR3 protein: CASSFGGQMNTEAFF; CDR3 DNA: TGTGCCAGCAGCTTTGGCGGACAGATGAACACTGAAGCTTTCTTT
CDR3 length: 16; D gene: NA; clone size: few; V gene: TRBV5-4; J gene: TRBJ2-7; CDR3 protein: CASSLSDAGLSYEQYF; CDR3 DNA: TGTGCCAGCAGCTTGTCCGACGCGGGACTGTCCTACGAGCAGTACTTC
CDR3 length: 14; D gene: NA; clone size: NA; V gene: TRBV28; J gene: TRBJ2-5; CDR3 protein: CASSLITGTETQYF; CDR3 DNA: TGTGCCAGCAGTTTAATTACAGGGACCGAGACCCAGTACTTC
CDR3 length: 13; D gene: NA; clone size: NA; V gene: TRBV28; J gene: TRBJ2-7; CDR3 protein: CASTSLDSYEQYF; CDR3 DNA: TGTGCCAGCACCAGTCTAGACTCCTACGAGCAGTACTTC
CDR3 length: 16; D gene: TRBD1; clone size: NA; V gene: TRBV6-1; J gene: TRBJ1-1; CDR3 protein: CASSDGTGERGTEAFF; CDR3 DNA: TGTGCCAGCAGTGATGGGACAGGGGAGAGGGGAACTGAAGCTTTCTTT
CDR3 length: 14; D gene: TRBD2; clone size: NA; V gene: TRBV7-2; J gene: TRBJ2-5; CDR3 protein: CASSFSGSGETQYF; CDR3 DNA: TGTGCCAGCAGCTTTAGCGGGAGTGGGGAGACCCAGTACTTC
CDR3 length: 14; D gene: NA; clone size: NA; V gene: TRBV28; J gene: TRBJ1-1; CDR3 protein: CASSLLSRDTEAFF; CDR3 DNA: TGTGCCAGCAGTTTGCTGTCCAGGGACACTGAAGCTTTCTTT
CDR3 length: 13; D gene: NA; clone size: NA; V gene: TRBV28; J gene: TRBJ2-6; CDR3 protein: CASRYSGANVLTF; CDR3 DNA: TGTGCCAGCCGCTACTCTGGGGCCAACGTCCTGACTTTC
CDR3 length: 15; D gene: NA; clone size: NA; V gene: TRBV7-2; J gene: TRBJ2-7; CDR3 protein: CASSLLGPADGEQYF; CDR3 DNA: TGTGCCAGCAGCTTACTGGGGCCAGCTGATGGCGAGCAGTACTTC
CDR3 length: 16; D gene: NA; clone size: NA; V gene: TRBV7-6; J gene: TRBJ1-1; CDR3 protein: CASSLDSLGSNTEAFF; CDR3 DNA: TGTGCCAGCAGCCTAGACTCATTGGGCTCGAACACTGAAGCTTTCTTT
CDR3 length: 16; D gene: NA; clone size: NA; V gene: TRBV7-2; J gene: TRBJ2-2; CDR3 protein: CASSPHPPMNTGELFF; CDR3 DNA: TGTGCCAGCAGCCCCCACCCCCCTATGAACACCGGGGAGCTGTTTTTT
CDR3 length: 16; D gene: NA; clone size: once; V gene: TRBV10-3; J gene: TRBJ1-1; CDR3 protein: CAISEILGGVGTEAFF; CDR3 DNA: TGTGCCATCAGTGAAATCTTGGGAGGGGTGGGCACTGAAGCTTTCTTT
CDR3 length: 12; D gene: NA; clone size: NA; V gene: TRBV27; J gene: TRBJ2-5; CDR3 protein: CASGGYAETQYF; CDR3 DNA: TGTGCCAGTGGAGGTTATGCGGAGACCCAGTACTTC
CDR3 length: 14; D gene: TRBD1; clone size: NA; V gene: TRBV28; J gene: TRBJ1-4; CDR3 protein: CASRKGQGYEKLFF; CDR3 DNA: TGTGCCAGCCGAAAGGGACAGGGGTATGAAAAACTGTTTTTT
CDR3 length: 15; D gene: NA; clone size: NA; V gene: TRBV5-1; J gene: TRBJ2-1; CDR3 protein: CASSPSATSYNEQFF; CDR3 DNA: TGCGCCAGCAGCCCGTCGGCGACTTCCTACAATGAGCAGTTCTTC
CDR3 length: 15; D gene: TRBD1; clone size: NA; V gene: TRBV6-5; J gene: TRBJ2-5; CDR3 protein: CASSYSVGTEETQYF; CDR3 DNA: TGTGCCAGCAGTTACTCGGTCGGGACAGAAGAGACCCAGTACTTC
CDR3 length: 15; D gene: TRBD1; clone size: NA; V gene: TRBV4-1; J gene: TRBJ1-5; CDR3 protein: CASSHRDRSNQPQHF; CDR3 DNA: TGCGCCAGCAGCCACCGGGACAGAAGCAATCAGCCCCAGCATTTT
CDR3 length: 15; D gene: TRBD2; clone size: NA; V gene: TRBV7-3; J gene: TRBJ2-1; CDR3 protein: CASSPGSGRAGEQFF; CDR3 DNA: TGTGCCAGCAGCCCGGGTAGCGGGAGGGCGGGTGAGCAGTTCTTC
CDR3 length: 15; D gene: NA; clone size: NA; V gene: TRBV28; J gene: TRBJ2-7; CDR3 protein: CASSPTRDIGYEQYF; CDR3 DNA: TGTGCCAGCAGCCCTACCCGGGACATAGGCTACGAGCAGTACTTC
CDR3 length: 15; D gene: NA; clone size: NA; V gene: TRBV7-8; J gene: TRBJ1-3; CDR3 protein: CASSLDMNRGNTIYF; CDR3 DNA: TGTGCCAGCAGCTTGGACATGAACCGTGGAAACACCATATATTTT
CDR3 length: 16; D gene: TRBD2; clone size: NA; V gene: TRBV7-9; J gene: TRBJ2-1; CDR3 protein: CASSFLQLAAPGEQFF; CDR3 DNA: TGTGCCAGCAGCTTCTTACAACTAGCGGCCCCCGGGGAGCAGTTCTTC